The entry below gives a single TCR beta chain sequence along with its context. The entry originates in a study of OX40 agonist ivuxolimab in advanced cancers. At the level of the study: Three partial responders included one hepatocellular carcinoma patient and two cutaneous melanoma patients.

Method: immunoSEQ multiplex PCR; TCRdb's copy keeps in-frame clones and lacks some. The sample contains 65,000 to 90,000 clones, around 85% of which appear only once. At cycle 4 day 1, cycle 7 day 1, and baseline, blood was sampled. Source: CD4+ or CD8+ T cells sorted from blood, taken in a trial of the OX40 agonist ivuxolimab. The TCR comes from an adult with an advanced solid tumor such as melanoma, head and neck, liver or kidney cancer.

The CDR3 DNA follows: TGTGCTAGTGCCCGTCCGAACTCTGGAAACACCATATATTTT. As protein: CASARPNSGNTIYF. The V and J genes are TRBV12-5 and TRBJ1-3; D unresolved. This CDR3 region has 14 residues. Germline assignment: CDR1 LGHNT and CDR2 FRNRAP. The V end lost 7 bases, the J end lost 0 bases, and 10 bases lay between the germline ends.